What follows describes a single T cell receptor beta chain. Its antigen is still unknown. TCRdb re-analyzed the 5' RACE reads; it lists each CDR3 protein once, without DNA. Here the sample table reports about 380,000 distinct CDR3 sequences. This entry belongs to a study of T cells expressing NK-cell markers. Whole-study findings and limits: The same clonotypes also predominated in the CD3+CD56-NKG2C+ fraction of a handful of donors. Expanded NKG2C+ T cell clones had unclear HCMV specificity.

The CDR3 extends over 13 amino acids. Germline CDR1 MDHEN, CDR2 SYDVKM. The clonotype originates from a man aged 18-75 years in good health. The chain employs TRBV28 and TRBJ1-1; without DNA, the TCRdb call of TRBD1 cannot be checked. The sequenced material came from blood T cells: a sorted CD56 or NKG2C T cell subset, CD4+ or CD8+ T cells, or bulk PBMC T cells (not recorded which). The CDR3 is CASGQGGNTEAFF.